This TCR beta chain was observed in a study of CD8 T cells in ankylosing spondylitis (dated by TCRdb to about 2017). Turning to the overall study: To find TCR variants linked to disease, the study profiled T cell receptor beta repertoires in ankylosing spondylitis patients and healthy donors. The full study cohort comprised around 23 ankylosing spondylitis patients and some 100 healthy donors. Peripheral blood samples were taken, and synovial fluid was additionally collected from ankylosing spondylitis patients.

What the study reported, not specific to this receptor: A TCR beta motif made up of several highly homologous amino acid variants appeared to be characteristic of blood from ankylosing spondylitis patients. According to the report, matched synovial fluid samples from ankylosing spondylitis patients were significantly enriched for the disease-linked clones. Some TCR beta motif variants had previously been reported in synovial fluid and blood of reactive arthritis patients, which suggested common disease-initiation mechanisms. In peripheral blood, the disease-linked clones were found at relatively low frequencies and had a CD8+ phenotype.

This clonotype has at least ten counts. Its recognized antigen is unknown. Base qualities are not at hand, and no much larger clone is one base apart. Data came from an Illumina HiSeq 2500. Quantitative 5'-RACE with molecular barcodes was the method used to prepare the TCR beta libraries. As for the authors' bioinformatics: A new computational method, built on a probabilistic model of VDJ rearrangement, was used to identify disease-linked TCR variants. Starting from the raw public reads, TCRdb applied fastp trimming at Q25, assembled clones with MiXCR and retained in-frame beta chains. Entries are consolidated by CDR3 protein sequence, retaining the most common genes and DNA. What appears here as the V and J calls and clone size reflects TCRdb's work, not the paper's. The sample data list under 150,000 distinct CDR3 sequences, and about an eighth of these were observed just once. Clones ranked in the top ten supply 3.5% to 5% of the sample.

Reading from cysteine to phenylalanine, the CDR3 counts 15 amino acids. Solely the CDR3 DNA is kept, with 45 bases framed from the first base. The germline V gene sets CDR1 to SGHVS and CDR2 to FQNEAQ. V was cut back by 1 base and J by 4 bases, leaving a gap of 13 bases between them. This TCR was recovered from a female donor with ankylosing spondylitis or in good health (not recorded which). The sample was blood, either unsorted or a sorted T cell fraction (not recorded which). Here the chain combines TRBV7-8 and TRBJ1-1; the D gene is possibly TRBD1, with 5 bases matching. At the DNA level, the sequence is TGTGCCAGCAGCTTAGTGGGGGGGAGCGGCACTGAAGCTTTCTTT. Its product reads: CASSLVGGSGTEAFF.